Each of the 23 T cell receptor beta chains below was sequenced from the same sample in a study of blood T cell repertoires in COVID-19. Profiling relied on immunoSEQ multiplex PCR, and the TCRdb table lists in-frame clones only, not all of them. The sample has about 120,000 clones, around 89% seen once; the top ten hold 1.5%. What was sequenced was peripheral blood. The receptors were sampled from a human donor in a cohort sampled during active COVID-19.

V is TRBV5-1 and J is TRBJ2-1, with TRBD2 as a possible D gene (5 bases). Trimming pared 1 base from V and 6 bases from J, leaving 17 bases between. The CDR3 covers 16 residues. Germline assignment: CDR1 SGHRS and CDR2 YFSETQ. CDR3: CASSLRPTISGNEQFF. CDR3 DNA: TGCGCCAGCAGCTTGCGACCGACGATAAGCGGCAATGAGCAGTTCTTC.

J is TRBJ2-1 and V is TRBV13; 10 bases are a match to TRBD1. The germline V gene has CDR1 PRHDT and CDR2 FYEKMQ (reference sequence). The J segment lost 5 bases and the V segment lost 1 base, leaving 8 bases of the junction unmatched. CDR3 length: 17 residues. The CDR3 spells CASSLDQAGTGDNEQFF. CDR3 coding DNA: TGTGCCAGCAGCTTAGACCAAGCCGGGACAGGGGACAATGAGCAGTTCTTC.

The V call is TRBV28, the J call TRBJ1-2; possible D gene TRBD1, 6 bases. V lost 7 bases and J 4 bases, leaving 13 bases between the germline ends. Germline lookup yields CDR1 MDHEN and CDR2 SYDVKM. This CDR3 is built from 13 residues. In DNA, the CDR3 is TGTGCCAGCAAGTCTAGGGGGAGCTATGGCTACACCTTC. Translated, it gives CASKSRGSYGYTF.

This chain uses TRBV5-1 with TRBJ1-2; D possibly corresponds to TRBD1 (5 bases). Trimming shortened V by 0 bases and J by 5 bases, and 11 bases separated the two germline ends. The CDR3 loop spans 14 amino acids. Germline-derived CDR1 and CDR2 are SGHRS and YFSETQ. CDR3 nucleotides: TGCGCCAGCAGCTTGGAAGGGGTGGTGTATGGCTACACCTTC. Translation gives CASSLEGVVYGYTF. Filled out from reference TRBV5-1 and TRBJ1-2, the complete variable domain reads KAGVTQTPRYLIKTRGQQVTLSCSPISGHRSVSWYQQTPGQGLQFLFEYFSETQRNKGNFPGRFSGRQFSNSRSEMNVSTLELGDSALYLCASSLEGVVYGYTFGSGTRLTVV.

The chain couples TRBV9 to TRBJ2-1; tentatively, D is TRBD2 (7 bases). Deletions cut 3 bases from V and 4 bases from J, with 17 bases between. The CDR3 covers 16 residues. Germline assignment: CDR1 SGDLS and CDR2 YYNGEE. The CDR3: CASSAEGGGPYNEQFF. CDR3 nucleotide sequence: TGTGCCAGCAGCGCTGAGGGCGGGGGCCCATACAATGAGCAGTTCTTC.

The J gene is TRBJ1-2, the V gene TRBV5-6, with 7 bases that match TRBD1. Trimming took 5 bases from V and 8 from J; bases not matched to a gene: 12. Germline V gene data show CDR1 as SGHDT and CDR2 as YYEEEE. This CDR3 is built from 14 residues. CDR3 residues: CASSLIQGMFGYTF. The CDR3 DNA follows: TGTGCCAGCAGTCTGATACAGGGGATGTTCGGCTACACCTTC. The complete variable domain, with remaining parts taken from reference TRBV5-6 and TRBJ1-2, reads DAGVTQSPTHLIKTRGQQVTLRCSPKSGHDTVSWYQQALGQGPQFIFQYYEEEERQRGNFPDRFSGHQFPNYSSELNVNALLLGDSALYLCASSLIQGMFGYTFGSGTRLTVV.

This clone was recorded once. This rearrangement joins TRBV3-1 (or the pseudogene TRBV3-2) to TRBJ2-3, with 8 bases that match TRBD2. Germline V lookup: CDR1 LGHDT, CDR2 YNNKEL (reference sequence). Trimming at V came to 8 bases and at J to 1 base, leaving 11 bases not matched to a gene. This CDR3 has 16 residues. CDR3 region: CASGTDGRAGTDTQYF. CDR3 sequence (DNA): TGTGCCAGCGGGACGGACGGGAGGGCCGGCACAGATACGCAGTATTTT.

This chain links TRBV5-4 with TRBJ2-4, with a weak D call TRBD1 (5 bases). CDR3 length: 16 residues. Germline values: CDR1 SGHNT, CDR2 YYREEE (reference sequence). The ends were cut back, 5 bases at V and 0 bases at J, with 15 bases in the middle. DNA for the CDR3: TGTGCCAGCAGTTCCCCAGGGAAGCGAGCCAAAAACATTCAGTACTTC. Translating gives CASSSPGKRAKNIQYF.

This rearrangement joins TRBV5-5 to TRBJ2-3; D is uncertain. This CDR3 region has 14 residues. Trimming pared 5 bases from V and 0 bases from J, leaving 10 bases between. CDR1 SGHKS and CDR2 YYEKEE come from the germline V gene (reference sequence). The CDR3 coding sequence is TGTGCCAGCAGGGGCCTTTCAAGCACAGATACGCAGTATTTT. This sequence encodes CASRGLSSTDTQYF. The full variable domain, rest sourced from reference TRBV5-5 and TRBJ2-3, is DAGVTQSPTHLIKTRGQQVTLRCSPISGHKSVSWYQQVLGQGPQFIFQYYEKEERGRGNFPDRFSARQFPNYSSELNVNALLLGDSALYLCASRGLSSTDTQYFGPGTRLTVL.

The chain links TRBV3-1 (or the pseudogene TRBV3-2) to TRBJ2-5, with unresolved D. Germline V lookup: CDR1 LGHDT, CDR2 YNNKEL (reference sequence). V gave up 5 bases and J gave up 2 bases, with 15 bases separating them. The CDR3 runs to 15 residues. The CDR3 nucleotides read TGTGCCAGCAGCAAGCCGTCTTGGGCGCAAGAGACCCAGTACTTC. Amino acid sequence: CASSKPSWAQETQYF.

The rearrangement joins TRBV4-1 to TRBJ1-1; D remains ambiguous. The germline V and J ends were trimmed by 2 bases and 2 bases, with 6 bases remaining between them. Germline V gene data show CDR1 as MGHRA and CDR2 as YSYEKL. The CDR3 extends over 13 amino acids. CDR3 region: CASSQQVNTEAFF. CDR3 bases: TGCGCCAGCAGCCAACAGGTTAACACTGAAGCTTTCTTT.

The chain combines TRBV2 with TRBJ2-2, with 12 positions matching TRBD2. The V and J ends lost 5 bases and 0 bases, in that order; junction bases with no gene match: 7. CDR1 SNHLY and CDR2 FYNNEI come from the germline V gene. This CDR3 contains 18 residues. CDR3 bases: TGTGCCAGCAGTTACAAACTAGCGGGGGGCGCGAACACCGGGGAGCTGTTTTTT. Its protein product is CASSYKLAGGANTGELFF.

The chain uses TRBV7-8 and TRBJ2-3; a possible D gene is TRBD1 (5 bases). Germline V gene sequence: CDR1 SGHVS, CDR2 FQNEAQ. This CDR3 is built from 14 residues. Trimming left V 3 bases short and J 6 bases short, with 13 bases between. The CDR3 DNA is TGTGCCAGCAGCTTGGCGTGGGGCCGGGATACGCAGTATTTT. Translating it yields CASSLAWGRDTQYF.

CDR3 sequence: CASSSTDTLGLTNEQFF. The CDR3 DNA reads as TGTGCCAGCAGCTCCACCGACACCTTGGGACTTACCAATGAGCAGTTCTTC. The chain combines TRBV27 with TRBJ2-1; possibly TRBD2 for D (6 bases). The V and J ends lost 6 bases and 6 bases respectively, with 24 bases between them. This CDR3 spans 17 amino acids. CDR1 and CDR2 from the germline V gene are MNHEY and SMNVEV (reference sequence).

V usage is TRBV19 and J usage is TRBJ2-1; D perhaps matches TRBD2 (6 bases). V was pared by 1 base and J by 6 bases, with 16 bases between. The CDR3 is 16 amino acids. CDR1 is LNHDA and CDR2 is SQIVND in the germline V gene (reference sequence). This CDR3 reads CASSIGGEAVGNEQFF. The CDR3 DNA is TGTGCCAGTAGTATAGGGGGGGAAGCTGTCGGCAATGAGCAGTTCTTC.

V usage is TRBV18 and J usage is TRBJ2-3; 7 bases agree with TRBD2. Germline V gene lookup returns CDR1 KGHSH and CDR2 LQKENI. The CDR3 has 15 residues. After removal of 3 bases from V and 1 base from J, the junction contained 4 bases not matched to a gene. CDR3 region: CASSPGLAGTDTQYF. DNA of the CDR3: TGTGCCAGCTCACCCGGCCTAGCGGGCACAGATACGCAGTATTTT.

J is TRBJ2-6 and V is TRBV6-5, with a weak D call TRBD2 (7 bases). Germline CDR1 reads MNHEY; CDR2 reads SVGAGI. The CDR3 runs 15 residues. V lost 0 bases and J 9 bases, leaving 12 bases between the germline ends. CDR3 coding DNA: TGTGCCAGCAGTTACTCTAGGGGGGGAGGCAACGTCCTGACTTTC. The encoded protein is CASSYSRGGGNVLTF.

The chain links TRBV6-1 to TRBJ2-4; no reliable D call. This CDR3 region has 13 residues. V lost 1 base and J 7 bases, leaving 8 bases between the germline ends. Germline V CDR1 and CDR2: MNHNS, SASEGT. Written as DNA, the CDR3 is TGTGCCAGCAGTGAAGAGGAGATTAACATTCAGTACTTC. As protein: CASSEEEINIQYF.

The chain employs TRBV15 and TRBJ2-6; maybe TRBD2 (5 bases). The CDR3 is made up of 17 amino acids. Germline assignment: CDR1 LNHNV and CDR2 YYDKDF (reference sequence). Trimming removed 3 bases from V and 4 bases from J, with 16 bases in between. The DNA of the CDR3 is TGTGCCACCAGCAGGAACTACGAGGGATCCGGGGCCAACGTCCTGACTTTC. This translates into CATSRNYEGSGANVLTF.

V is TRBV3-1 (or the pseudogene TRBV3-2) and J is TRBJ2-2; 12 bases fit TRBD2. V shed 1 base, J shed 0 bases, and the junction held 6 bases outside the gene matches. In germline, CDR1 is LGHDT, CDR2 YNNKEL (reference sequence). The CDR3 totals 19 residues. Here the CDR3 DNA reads TGTGCCAGCAGCCAAGGGACTAGCGGGGAGTCAGCGAACACCGGGGAGCTGTTTTTT. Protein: CASSQGTSGESANTGELFF.

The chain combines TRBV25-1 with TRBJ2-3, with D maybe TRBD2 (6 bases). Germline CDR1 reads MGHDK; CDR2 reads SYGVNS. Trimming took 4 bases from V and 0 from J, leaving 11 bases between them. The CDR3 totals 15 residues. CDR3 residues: CASSGHRGSTDTQYF. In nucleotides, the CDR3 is TGTGCCAGCAGTGGCCATCGGGGGAGCACAGATACGCAGTATTTT.

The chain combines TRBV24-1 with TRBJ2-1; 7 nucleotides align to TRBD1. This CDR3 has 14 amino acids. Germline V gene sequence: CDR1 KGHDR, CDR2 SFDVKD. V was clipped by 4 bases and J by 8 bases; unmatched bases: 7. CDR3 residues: CATSDLTGPDEQFF. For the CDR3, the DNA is TGTGCCACCAGTGACCTGACAGGGCCGGATGAGCAGTTCTTC.

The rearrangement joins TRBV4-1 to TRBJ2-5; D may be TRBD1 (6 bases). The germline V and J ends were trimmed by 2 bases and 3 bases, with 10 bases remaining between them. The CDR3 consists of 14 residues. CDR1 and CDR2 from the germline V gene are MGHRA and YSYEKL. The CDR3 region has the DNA TGCGCCAGCAGCCAATCGGGACATAAAGAGACCCAGTACTTC. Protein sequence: CASSQSGHKETQYF.